A single sample gave rise to the 27 T cell receptor beta chains below, sequenced in a study of glioma-infiltrating T cells. Using RNA template, CDR3s of TCR alpha and beta were amplified with iRepertoire arm-PCR. Via MiXCR, TCRdb re-called the multiplex PCR reads, giving one row per CDR3 protein. The sample contains about 410,000 distinct CDR3 sequences, roughly two fifths of which appear only once. Material: glioma tissue, nonneoplastic brain tissue, or PBMCs (not recorded which). Receptors were obtained from a human donor with low-grade glioma or glioblastoma, undergoing nonglioma brain surgery, or in good health (not recorded which).

The rearrangement joins TRBV20-1 to TRBJ2-4; D is tentatively TRBD1 or TRBD2 (5 bases each). Germline CDR1 and CDR2: DFQATT and SNEGSKA (reference sequence). The ends were cut back, 3 bases at V and 6 bases at J, with 15 bases in the middle. CDR3 length equals 14 residues. This CDR3 is CSASLGRGGNIQYF. The CDR3 nucleotides read TGCAGTGCTAGCCTGGGGCGAGGAGGAAACATTCAGTACTTC.

This clonotype was counted a few times. This chain's CDR3 is CASSLDRSSGNEQFF. CDR3 nucleotides: TGTGCCAGCAGCTTAGACAGGTCGAGCGGGAATGAGCAGTTCTTC. The V and J genes are TRBV7-2 and TRBJ2-1, with D perhaps matching TRBD2 (6 bases). The CDR3 is made up of 15 amino acids. CDR1 is SGHTA and CDR2 is FQGNSA in the germline V gene. V was clipped by 1 base and J by 7 bases, with 14 bases between them.

With regard to this clonotype: This may stem from a read error, because a much larger clone lies one nucleotide away. Because it lacks the conserved phenylalanine or tryptophan at the end, this CDR3 is likely a read error. The chain carries TRBV10-3 and TRBJ1-1; possibly TRBD1 for D (5 bases). V dropped 4 bases and J dropped 6 bases, with 12 bases sitting between them. Germline V gives CDR1 ENHRY, CDR2 SYGVKD. The CDR3 sequence is 13 residues long. This chain's CDR3 is CAISGLTESEAFL. The DNA of the CDR3 is TGTGCCATCAGTGGGTTGACAGAGTCTGAAGCTTTCCTT.

For this clonotype: A much larger clone lies one base from this, so it may be a read error. V usage is TRBV6-1 and J usage is TRBJ2-7; 7 nucleotides agree with TRBD2. The CDR3 is made up of 14 amino acids. The J segment lost 2 bases and the V segment lost 8 bases, leaving 9 bases of the junction unmatched. From germline, CDR1 is MNHNS and CDR2 SASEGT. The CDR3 nucleotides read TGTGCCAGCGCCCGGGGAGGGTCGACCTACGAGCAGTACTTC. Translating it yields CASARGGSTYEQYF.

This chain connects TRBV29-1 to TRBJ2-7; 8 bases are a match to TRBD2. V lost 2 bases, J lost 4 bases, and 10 bases stayed unmatched. This CDR3 has 15 amino acids. The germline gives CDR1 SQVTM, CDR2 ANQGSEA. As DNA, the CDR3 is TGCAGCGTTGAAAAACTAGCGGAGGGAAAGTACGAGCAGTACTTC. Protein: CSVEKLAEGKYEQYF.

This chain connects TRBV5-5 to TRBJ2-3, with TRBD2 identical over 16 bases. The germline V gene has CDR1 SGHKS and CDR2 YYEKEE (reference sequence). The CDR3 consists of 17 residues. The V gene end was trimmed by 0 bases and the J gene end by 4 bases; junction bases not matched to a gene: 2. In DNA, the CDR3 is TGTGCCAGCAGCTTGGCCGGGACTAGCGGGAGGGCAGATACGCAGTATTTT. It yields the protein CASSLAGTSGRADTQYF. Variable domain in full (rest from reference TRBV5-5 and TRBJ2-3): DAGVTQSPTHLIKTRGQQVTLRCSPISGHKSVSWYQQVLGQGPQFIFQYYEKEERGRGNFPDRFSARQFPNYSSELNVNALLLGDSALYLCASSLAGTSGRADTQYFGPGTRLTVL.

The rearrangement links TRBV27 to TRBJ2-1, with D perhaps TRBD1 (5 bases). Trimming shortened V by 1 base and J by 0 bases, and 7 bases separated the two germline ends. The CDR3 contains 15 residues. Germline V gene sequence: CDR1 MNHEY, CDR2 SMNVEV (reference sequence). The CDR3 DNA reads TGTGCCAGCAGTTTATACAGGAGCTCCTACAATGAGCAGTTCTTC. This encodes CASSLYRSSYNEQFF.

To note about this clonotype: A clone one base away is much larger, so this may be a read error. This is likely a read error, given that the CDR3 carries no conserved phenylalanine or tryptophan at its end. The rearrangement uses TRBV28 and TRBJ2-1, with a possible D match to TRBD2 (5 bases). The CDR3 runs to 14 residues. Trimming stripped 4 bases from V and 9 bases from J, with 16 bases between. Germline CDR1 is MDHEN and CDR2 is SYDVKM. The CDR3 nucleotides read TGTGCCAGCAGTTCCAGGAACGAGGAGGCTGAGCAGTTCCTC. Its translation is CASSSRNEEAEQFL.

The genes are TRBV28 and TRBJ2-2, with TRBD2 as a possible D gene (6 bases). Trimming removed 4 bases at V and 6 bases at J, with 15 bases between. The CDR3 totals 15 residues. Germline values: CDR1 MDHEN, CDR2 SYDVKM. The CDR3 is CASSSRQRASGELFF. As DNA, the CDR3 is TGTGCCAGCAGTTCACGACAGCGGGCGTCCGGGGAGCTGTTTTTT.

This clonotype has a handful of counts. The chain joins TRBV7-2 to TRBJ2-7; 7 nucleotides align to TRBD2. V dropped 5 bases and J dropped 1; count of bases not matched to a gene: 17. The CDR3 runs to 18 residues. Germline V gene sequence: CDR1 SGHTA, CDR2 FQGNSA. The CDR3 nucleotides read TGTGCCAGCAGCATCGATGGTAGCGGGTACGCATTTTCCTACGAGCAGTACTTC. Translated: CASSIDGSGYAFSYEQYF.

This clonotype appeared many times. The chain joins TRBV6-1 to TRBJ1-1; the match to TRBD1 covers 8 bases. The germline gives CDR1 MNHNS, CDR2 SASEGT. This CDR3 has 13 amino acids. The V segment lost 6 bases and the J segment 3 bases; nucleotides outside the gene matches: 3. The CDR3 DNA reads as TGTGCCAGCAGAGAGACAGGGGACACTGAAGCTTTCTTT. This sequence encodes CASRETGDTEAFF.

This chain connects TRBV7-2 to TRBJ1-1; a weak D match, TRBD1 (5 bases). The germline V gene encodes CDR1 SGHTA and CDR2 FQGNSA. V was trimmed by 3 bases and J by 4 bases, leaving 9 bases between them. This CDR3 comprises 13 residues. The CDR3 reads CASSFSGSTEAFF. Here the CDR3 DNA reads TGTGCCAGCAGCTTCTCAGGGAGCACTGAAGCTTTCTTT.

Only a few counts were recorded for this clonotype. The chain combines TRBV12-3 or TRBV12-4 with TRBJ2-7, with 8 bases identical to TRBD2. V was clipped by 5 bases and J by 5 bases; unmatched bases: 8. CDR3 length: 14 residues. The CDR3 DNA reads TGTGCCAGCAGTCCGGGACTAGTCGTCAACGAGCAGTACTTC. Translated: CASSPGLVVNEQYF.

This clonotype was counted a few times. The V gene is TRBV10-3, the J gene TRBJ2-7; the D gene is possibly TRBD2 (6 bases). The CDR3 has 14 amino acids. V gave up 6 bases and J gave up 4 bases, with 16 bases separating them. Germline-derived CDR1 and CDR2 are ENHRY and SYGVKD. The CDR3 DNA is TGTGCCATCAGGGGGCTCGGGGGTAGATACGAGCAGTACTTC. It yields the protein CAIRGLGGRYEQYF.

As regards this clonotype: A much larger clone is a single base away; this may be a read error. This chain joins TRBV28 and TRBJ1-1; D is perhaps TRBD1 (5 bases). CDR1 and CDR2 from the germline V gene are MDHEN and SYDVKM. With 6 bases removed from V and 4 bases from J, the gap between germline ends came to 15 bases. The CDR3 sequence is 14 residues long. The chain's CDR3 is CASSILNGTTEAFF. The CDR3 coding sequence is TGTGCCAGCAGCATACTAAATGGGACCACTGAAGCTTTCTTT.

This CDR3 is CASSQLHRGTSGTSTDTQYF. CDR3 in DNA: TGCGCCAGCAGCCAACTGCACCGGGGGACTAGCGGGACTAGCACAGATACGCAGTATTTT. The V and J genes are TRBV4-1 and TRBJ2-3, with 13 bases that match TRBD2. The CDR3 contains 20 residues. The germline gives CDR1 MGHRA, CDR2 YSYEKL. V was clipped by 2 bases and J by 0 bases; unmatched bases: 11.

This rearrangement joins TRBV20-1 to TRBJ2-1; D could derive from TRBD1 or TRBD2 (5 bases each). The CDR3 spans 15 residues. Trimming removed 5 bases at V and 7 bases at J, with 21 bases between. CDR1 and CDR2 from the germline V gene are DFQATT and SNEGSKA (reference sequence). In DNA form, the CDR3 reads TGCAGTGCTCTCTTCGGGACCATGGGATGGAATGAGCAGTTCTTC. This gives the protein CSALFGTMGWNEQFF.

The chain couples TRBV7-2 to TRBJ2-1, with 12 bases lining up with TRBD2. This CDR3 spans 17 amino acids. The V gene's germline CDR1 is SGHTA and CDR2 FQGNSA. J gave up 7 bases and V 5 bases, and 12 bases lay outside the gene matches. For the CDR3, the DNA is TGTGCCAGCAGCCGCGGGACTAGCGGGCCGAGATGGAATGAGCAGTTCTTC. This translates into CASSRGTSGPRWNEQFF.

The CDR3 sequence: CASSPPGGVGYNEQFF. In DNA form, the CDR3 reads TGTGCCAGTAGCCCCCCGGGGGGTGTGGGGTACAATGAGCAGTTCTTC. This chain joins TRBV19 and TRBJ2-1, with 7 bases aligning to TRBD2. The CDR3 is made up of 16 amino acids. The V gene's germline CDR1 is LNHDA and CDR2 SQIVND (reference sequence). V lost 6 bases, J lost 4 bases, and 12 bases stayed unmatched.

Turning to this clonotype: An end of the junction does not agree with germline; a read error may underlie this. The gene calls are TRBV7-2 and TRBJ1-5, with D hard to call. CDR1 SGHTA and CDR2 FQGNSA come from the germline V gene. The CDR3 has 15 residues. The DNA of the CDR3 is TGTGCCAGCAACTTAGGGCAAACGAGCAATCAGCCCCAGCATTTT. It is translated as CASNLGQTSNQPQHF.

This clonotype was seen repeatedly, ten times or more. The rearrangement joins TRBV20-1 to TRBJ1-1, with 8 bases matching TRBD1. J gave up 1 base and V 3 bases, and 1 base lay outside the gene matches. The CDR3 spans 13 residues. Germline V gene lookup returns CDR1 DFQATT and CDR2 SNEGSKA (reference sequence). CDR3 bases: TGCAGTGCTAGGGGGACAGGGAACACTGAAGCTTTCTTT. Translation gives CSARGTGNTEAFF.

Details on this clonotype: Mismatch with germline at one junction end may stem from a read error. The chain couples TRBV4-3 to TRBJ1-2; D gene unclear. The CDR3 loop spans 12 amino acids. The germline gives CDR1 LGHNA, CDR2 YSLEER. The CDR3 here is CASSQANYDYTF. CDR3 DNA sequence: TGCGCCAGCAGCCAAGCAAACTATGACTACACCTTC.

This clonotype has a handful of counts. The CDR3 loop reads CSARTGGLYQETQYF. The CDR3 coding sequence is TGCAGTGCTAGGACAGGGGGCTTGTACCAAGAGACCCAGTACTTC. The chain combines TRBV20-1 with TRBJ2-5; 10 bases map to TRBD1. CDR1 DFQATT and CDR2 SNEGSKA come from the germline V gene (reference sequence). This CDR3 region has 15 residues. V gave up 3 bases and J gave up 0 bases; unmatched junction bases: 4.

This clonotype occurred a few times. This sequence joins TRBV6-1 and TRBJ1-1; 8 bases agree with TRBD1. The CDR3 spans 14 residues. The V gene end was trimmed by 10 bases and the J gene end by 4 bases; junction bases not matched to a gene: 11. Per the germline V gene, CDR1 is MNHNS and CDR2 is SASEGT. The CDR3 is CAIKTTGEATEAFF. CDR3 nucleotides: TGTGCCATCAAAACGACAGGGGAGGCCACTGAAGCTTTCTTT.

This clonotype appeared many times. The chain combines TRBV20-1 with TRBJ1-5; D remains ambiguous. The V gene lost 7 bases and the J gene lost 0 bases, with 7 bases spanning the gap. The CDR3 runs to 12 residues. Germline-derived CDR1 and CDR2 are DFQATT and SNEGSKA (reference sequence). CDR3 nucleotide sequence: TGCAGTGGACGGGATAGCAATCAGCCCCAGCATTTT. This encodes CSGRDSNQPQHF.

This clonotype was observed at least ten times. CDR3 residues: CSARDLSGNTIYF. The DNA for the CDR3 is TGCAGTGCTAGGGACCTCTCTGGAAACACCATATATTTT. This sequence joins TRBV20-1 and TRBJ1-3, with D unclear. Germline V CDR1 and CDR2: DFQATT, SNEGSKA (reference sequence). V lost 3 bases and J 0 bases, leaving 6 bases between the germline ends. CDR3 size: 13 residues.

The V gene is TRBV4-1, the J gene TRBJ2-7; 10 bases line up with TRBD1. Germline loops: CDR1 MGHRA, CDR2 YSYEKL. The CDR3 is 15 residues long. J lost 6 bases, V lost 3 bases, and 8 bases had no gene match. The CDR3 sequence is CASSHLGTGVVEQYF. As DNA, the CDR3 is TGCGCCAGCAGCCACTTGGGGACAGGGGTGGTCGAGCAGTACTTC.